Presented here are 10 T cell receptor beta chains from one specimen sequenced in a study of cytomegalovirus exposure and HLA in healthy donors. Repertoires were generated with immunoSEQ multiplex PCR, while TCRdb's copy carries only in-frame clones and drops some. The repertoire includes 100,000 to 130,000 clones, approximately 85% of them detected once, and about 2.9% sits in the top ten. Material for sequencing was PBMCs. Receptors originate from a woman under 30 in good health and CMV-seronegative.

The DNA of the CDR3 is TGTGCCAGCAGCGTAGGGCAGGGGCCCAGGGATGAGCAGTTCTTC. Translated: CASSVGQGPRDEQFF. The chain couples TRBV9 to TRBJ2-1, with D possibly being TRBD1 (6 bases). V lost 0 bases and J 8 bases, leaving 15 bases between the germline ends. CDR1 is SGDLS, CDR2 YYNGEE, per germline. The CDR3 runs to 15 residues.

This clone was observed a handful of times. The CDR3 DNA follows: TGTGCCATCAGGACTAGCGGCACAGATACGCAGTATTTT. Translation gives CAIRTSGTDTQYF. This rearrangement joins TRBV6-5 to TRBJ2-3, with 9 bases that match TRBD2. Trimming cost V 10 bases and J 1 base; bases outside gene matches: 3. Germline V CDR1 and CDR2: MNHEY, SVGAGI. The CDR3 runs 13 residues.

The rearrangement uses TRBV29-1 and TRBJ2-7; 7 nucleotides match TRBD1. There are 15 residues in the CDR3. With 6 bases clipped from V and 2 bases from J, the junction kept 13 bases outside the gene matches. Germline-derived CDR1 and CDR2 are SQVTM and ANQGSEA. Here the CDR3 reads CSVPTGTADTYEQYF. The CDR3 bases are TGCAGCGTCCCAACCGGGACAGCGGATACCTACGAGCAGTACTTC.

This chain links TRBV30 with TRBJ1-6; weak D call: TRBD1 (5 bases). CDR1 and CDR2 from the germline V gene are GTSNPN and SVGIG (reference sequence). V dropped 1 base and J dropped 7 bases, with 17 bases sitting between them. The CDR3 spans 16 residues. The CDR3 coding sequence is TGTGCCTGGAGTGCCTGGGGCCAGATAGGAAATTCACCCCTCCACTTT. Amino acids: CAWSAWGQIGNSPLHF.

This sequence joins TRBV13 and TRBJ2-1, with TRBD2 as a possible D gene (7 bases). This CDR3 has 16 residues. Germline V gene sequence: CDR1 PRHDT, CDR2 FYEKMQ (reference sequence). The V end was cut by 7 bases, the J end by 3 bases, with 19 bases between. CDR3 in DNA: TGTGCCAGCACGCTCGGAAGGGGGGGCCTCTACAATGAGCAGTTCTTC. Its protein product is CASTLGRGGLYNEQFF.

The chain combines TRBV7-8 with TRBJ2-5; 8 bases are a match to TRBD2. This CDR3 region has 15 residues. CDR1 SGHVS and CDR2 FQNEAQ come from the germline V gene. The trim removed 4 bases at V and 1 base at J, leaving 5 bases unmatched. The CDR3 DNA sequence: TGTGCCAGCAGCTGGGGACTAGATGGCCAAGAGACCCAGTACTTC. Protein product: CASSWGLDGQETQYF.

This clone occurred once. The CDR3 sequence is CASSFTTGPPEGYTF. The CDR3 DNA follows: TGCGCCAGCAGCTTCACGACAGGGCCCCCAGAAGGCTACACCTTC. The genes are TRBV5-1 and TRBJ1-2; 7 nucleotides line up with TRBD1. CDR1 SGHRS and CDR2 YFSETQ come from the germline V gene. The CDR3 is 15 residues long. V was pared by 2 bases and J by 8 bases, with 12 bases of the junction left unmatched.

V and J are TRBV5-4 and TRBJ1-2, with D possibly being TRBD1 (5 bases). The V gene lost 3 bases and the J gene lost 1 base, with 7 bases spanning the gap. The germline V gene encodes CDR1 SGHNT and CDR2 YYREEE (reference sequence). This CDR3 is built from 13 residues. DNA of the CDR3: TGTGCCAGCAGCTCGACAGATAACTATGGCTACACCTTC. Translated: CASSSTDNYGYTF.

The CDR3 spells CSVLKTGSTEAFF. The CDR3 DNA sequence: TGCAGCGTTCTTAAGACAGGGAGCACTGAAGCTTTCTTT. The chain recombines TRBV29-1 with TRBJ1-1, with 7 bases lining up with TRBD1. Germline V gives CDR1 SQVTM, CDR2 ANQGSEA. This CDR3 comprises 13 residues. Trimming cost V 5 bases and J 4 bases; bases outside gene matches: 7.

The chain employs TRBV30 and TRBJ2-3; weak D call: TRBD2 (5 bases). This CDR3 region has 15 residues. Germline CDR1 and CDR2: GTSNPN and SVGIG (reference sequence). Trimming removed 1 base at V and 2 bases at J, with 13 bases between. The CDR3 spells CAWSELDWYTDTQYF. In DNA, the CDR3 is TGTGCCTGGAGTGAGCTGGACTGGTACACAGATACGCAGTATTTT.